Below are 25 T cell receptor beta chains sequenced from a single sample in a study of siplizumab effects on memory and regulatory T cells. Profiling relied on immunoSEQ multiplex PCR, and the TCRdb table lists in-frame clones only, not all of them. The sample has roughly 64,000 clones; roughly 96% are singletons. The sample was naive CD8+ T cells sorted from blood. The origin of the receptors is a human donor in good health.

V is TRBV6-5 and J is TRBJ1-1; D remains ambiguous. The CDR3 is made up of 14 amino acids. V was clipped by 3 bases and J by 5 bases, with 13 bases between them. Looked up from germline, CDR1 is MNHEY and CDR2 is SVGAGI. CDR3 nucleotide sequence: TGTGCCAGCAGTTATTCGCTAGCTCGGACTGAAGCTTTCTTT. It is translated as CASSYSLARTEAFF.

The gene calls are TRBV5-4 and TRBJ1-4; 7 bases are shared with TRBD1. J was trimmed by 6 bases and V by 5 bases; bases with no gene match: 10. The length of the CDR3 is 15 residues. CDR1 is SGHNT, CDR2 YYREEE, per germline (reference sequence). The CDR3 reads CASSLLGGRDEKLFF. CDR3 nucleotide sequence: TGTGCCAGCAGTTTATTAGGGGGCAGGGATGAAAAACTGTTTTTT. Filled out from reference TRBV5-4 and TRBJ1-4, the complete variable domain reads ETGVTQSPTHLIKTRGQQVTLRCSSQSGHNTVSWYQQALGQGPQFIFQYYREEENGRGNFPPRFSGLQFPNYSSELNVNALELDDSALYLCASSLLGGRDEKLFFGSGTQLSVL.

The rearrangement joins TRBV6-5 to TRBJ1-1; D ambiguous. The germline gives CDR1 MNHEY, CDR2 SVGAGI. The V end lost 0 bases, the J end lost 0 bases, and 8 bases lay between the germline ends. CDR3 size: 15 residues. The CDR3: CASSYSGGLNTEAFF. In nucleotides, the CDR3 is TGTGCCAGCAGTTACTCTGGCGGCTTGAACACTGAAGCTTTCTTT.

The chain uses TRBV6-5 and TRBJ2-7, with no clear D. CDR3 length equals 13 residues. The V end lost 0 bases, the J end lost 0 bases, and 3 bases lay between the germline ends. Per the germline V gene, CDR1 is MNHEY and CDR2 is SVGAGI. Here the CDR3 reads CASSYSISYEQYF. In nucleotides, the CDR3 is TGTGCCAGCAGTTACTCTATCTCCTACGAGCAGTACTTC.

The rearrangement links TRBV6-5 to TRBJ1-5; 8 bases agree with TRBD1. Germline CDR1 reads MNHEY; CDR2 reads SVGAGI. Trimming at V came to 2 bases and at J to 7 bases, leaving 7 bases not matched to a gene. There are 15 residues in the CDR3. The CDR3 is CASSYTTGAGQPQHF. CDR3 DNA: TGTGCCAGCAGTTACACGACAGGGGCAGGGCAGCCCCAGCATTTT.

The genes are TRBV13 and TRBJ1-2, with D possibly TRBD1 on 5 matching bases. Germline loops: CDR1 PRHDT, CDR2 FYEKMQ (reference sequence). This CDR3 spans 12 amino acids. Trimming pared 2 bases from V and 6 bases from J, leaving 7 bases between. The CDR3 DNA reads TGTGCCAGCAGCTTAACAGGAGATGGCTACACCTTC. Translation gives CASSLTGDGYTF.

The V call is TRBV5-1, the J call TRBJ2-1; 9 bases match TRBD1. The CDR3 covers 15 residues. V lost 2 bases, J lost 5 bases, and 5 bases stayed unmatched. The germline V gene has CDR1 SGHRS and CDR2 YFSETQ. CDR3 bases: TGCGCCAGCAGCTTCCTGGGGACAGGGCACAATGAGCAGTTCTTC. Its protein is CASSFLGTGHNEQFF.

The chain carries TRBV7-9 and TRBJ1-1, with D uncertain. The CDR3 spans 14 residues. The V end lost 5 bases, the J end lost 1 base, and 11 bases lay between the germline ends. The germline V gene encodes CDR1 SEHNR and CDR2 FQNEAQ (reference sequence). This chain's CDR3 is CASSPEGGNTEAFF. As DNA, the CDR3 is TGTGCCAGCAGCCCCGAGGGAGGGAACACTGAAGCTTTCTTT.

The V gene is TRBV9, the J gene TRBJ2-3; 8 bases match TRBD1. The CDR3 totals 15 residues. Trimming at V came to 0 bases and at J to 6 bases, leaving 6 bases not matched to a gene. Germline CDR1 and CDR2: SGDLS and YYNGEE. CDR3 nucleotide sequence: TGTGCCAGCAGCGTAGGACAGGGGACAAGGGATACGCAGTATTTT. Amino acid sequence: CASSVGQGTRDTQYF.

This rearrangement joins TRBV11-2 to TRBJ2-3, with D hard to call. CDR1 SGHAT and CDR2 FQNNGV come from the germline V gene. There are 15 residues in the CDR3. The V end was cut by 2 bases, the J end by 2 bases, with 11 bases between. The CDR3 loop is CASSLHDSDTDTQYF. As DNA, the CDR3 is TGTGCCAGCAGCTTACACGACTCCGACACAGATACGCAGTATTTT.

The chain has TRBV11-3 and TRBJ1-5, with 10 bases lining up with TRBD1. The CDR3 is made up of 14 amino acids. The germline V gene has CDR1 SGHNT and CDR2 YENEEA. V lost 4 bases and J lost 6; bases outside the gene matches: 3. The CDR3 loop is CASSYRDRGQPQHF. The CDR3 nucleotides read TGTGCCAGCAGCTACCGGGACAGGGGTCAGCCCCAGCATTTT.

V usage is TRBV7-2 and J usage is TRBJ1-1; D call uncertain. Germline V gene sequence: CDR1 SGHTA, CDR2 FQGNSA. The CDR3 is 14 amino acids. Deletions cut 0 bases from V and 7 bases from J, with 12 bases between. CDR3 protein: CASSLALAAGEAFF. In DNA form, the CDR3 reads TGTGCCAGCAGCTTAGCGCTGGCGGCTGGTGAAGCTTTCTTT.

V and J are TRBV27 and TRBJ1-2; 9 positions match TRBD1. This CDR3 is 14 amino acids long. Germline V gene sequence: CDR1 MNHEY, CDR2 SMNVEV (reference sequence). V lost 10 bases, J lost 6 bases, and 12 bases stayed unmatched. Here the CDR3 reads CATKQLGQGHGYTF. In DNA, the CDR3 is TGTGCCACCAAACAACTCGGACAGGGGCATGGCTACACCTTC.

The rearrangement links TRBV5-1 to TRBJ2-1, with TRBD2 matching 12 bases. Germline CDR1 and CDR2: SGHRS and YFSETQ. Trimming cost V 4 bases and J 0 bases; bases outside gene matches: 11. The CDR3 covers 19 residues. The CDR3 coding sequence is TGCGCCAGCAGCCTGACTAGCGGGGGCCCTTCGTTCTCCTACAATGAGCAGTTCTTC. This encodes CASSLTSGGPSFSYNEQFF.

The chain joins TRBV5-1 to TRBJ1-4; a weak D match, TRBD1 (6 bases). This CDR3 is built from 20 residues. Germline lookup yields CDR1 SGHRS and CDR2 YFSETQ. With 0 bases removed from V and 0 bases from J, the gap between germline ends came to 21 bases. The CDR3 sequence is CASSLGDRTWNLSTNEKLFF. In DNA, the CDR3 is TGCGCCAGCAGCTTGGGCGACAGGACCTGGAATCTCTCAACTAATGAAAAACTGTTTTTT.

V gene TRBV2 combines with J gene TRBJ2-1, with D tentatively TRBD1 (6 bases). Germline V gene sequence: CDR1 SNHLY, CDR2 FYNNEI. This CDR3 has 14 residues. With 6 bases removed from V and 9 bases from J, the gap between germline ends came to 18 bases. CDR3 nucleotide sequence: TGTGCCAGCAGGAGGGTCACAGGGTATACTGAGCAGTTCTTC. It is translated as CASRRVTGYTEQFF.

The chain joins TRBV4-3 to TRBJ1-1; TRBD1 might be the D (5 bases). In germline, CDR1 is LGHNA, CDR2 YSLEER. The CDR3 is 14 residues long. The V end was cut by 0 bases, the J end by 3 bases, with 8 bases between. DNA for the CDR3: TGCGCCAGCAGCCAAGAAGACAGATACACTGAAGCTTTCTTT. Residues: CASSQEDRYTEAFF.

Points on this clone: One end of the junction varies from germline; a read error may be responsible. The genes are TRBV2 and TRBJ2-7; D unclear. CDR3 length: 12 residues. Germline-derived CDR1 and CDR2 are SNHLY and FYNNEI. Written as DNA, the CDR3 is TGTGCCAGCAGAGAAGGTGGGGACGAGCAGTACTTC. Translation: CASREGGDEQYF.

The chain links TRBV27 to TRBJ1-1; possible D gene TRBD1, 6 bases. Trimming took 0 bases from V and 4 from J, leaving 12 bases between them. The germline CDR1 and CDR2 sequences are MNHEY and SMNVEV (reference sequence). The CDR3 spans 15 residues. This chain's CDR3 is CASSLSSRGSTEAFF. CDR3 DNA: TGTGCCAGCAGTTTATCTTCCAGGGGCTCCACTGAAGCTTTCTTT.

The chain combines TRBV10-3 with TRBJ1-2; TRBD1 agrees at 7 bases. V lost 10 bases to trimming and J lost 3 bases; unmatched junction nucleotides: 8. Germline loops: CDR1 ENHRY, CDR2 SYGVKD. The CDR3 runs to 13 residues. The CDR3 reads CATTDREDYGYTF. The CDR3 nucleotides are TGTGCCACCACCGACAGGGAAGACTATGGCTACACCTTC.

The CDR3 is CASSDTGVGVGTEAFF. DNA of the CDR3: TGTGCCAGCAGCGATACAGGGGTGGGGGTTGGCACTGAAGCTTTCTTT. This rearrangement joins TRBV7-2 to TRBJ1-1; 7 positions agree with TRBD1. Germline-derived CDR1 and CDR2 are SGHTA and FQGNSA. J was trimmed by 4 bases and V by 5 bases; bases with no gene match: 13. This CDR3 region has 16 residues.

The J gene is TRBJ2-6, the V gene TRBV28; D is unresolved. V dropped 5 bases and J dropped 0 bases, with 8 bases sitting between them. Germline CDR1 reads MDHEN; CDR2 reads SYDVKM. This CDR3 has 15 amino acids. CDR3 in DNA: TGTGCCAGCAGTACCGATGGCTCTGGGGCCAACGTCCTGACTTTC. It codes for CASSTDGSGANVLTF.

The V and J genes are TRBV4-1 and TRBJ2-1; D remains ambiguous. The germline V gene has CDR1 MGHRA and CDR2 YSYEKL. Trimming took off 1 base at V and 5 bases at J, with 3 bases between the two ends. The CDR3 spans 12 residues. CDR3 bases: TGCGCCAGCAGCCAAGTAGACAATGAGCAGTTCTTC. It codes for CASSQVDNEQFF.

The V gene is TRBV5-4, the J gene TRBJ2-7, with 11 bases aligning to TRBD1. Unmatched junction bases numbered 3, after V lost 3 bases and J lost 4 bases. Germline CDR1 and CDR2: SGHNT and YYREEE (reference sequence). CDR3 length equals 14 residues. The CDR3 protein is CASSSGQGAYEQYF. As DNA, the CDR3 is TGTGCCAGCAGCTCCGGACAGGGGGCTTACGAGCAGTACTTC.

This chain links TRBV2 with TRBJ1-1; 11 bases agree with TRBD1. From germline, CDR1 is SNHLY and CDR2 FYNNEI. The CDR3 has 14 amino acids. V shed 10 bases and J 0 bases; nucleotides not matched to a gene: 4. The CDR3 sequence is CATEDRGLNTEAFF. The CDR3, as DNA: TGTGCCACCGAGGACAGGGGGCTGAACACTGAAGCTTTCTTT.